The sequence of this T cell receptor (beta chain) was determined in a study of cytomegalovirus exposure and HLA in healthy donors. Looking at the study overall: Findings of an earlier analysis included around 100 million unique TCR beta sequences from 180 million or so T cells. Genotyping of nearly 400 donors showed that about 83% belonged to the Caucasian-associated ancestry cluster.

The PCR made use of 60 Vbeta and 13 Jbeta primers. Some clones are missing from TCRdb's copy, which holds only in-frame ones; the method was immunoSEQ multiplex PCR. The sample includes roughly 130,000 clones, roughly 82% seen only once; the top ten take roughly 1.1%. Points on this clone: Its antigen is not identified.

The study's findings and limits: Rarity marked most TCR sequences, yet some public TCRs occurred in many donors.

The germline gives CDR1 MNHEY, CDR2 SVGAGI. Trimming took off 7 bases at V and 2 bases at J, with 11 bases between the two ends. The CDR3 loop spans 13 amino acids. This clonotype was obtained from a boy between 10 and 17 years old in good health and CMV-seronegative. The sequenced sample consisted of PBMCs. V usage is TRBV6-5 and J usage is TRBJ1-1; D is uncertain. The CDR3 region is CASNQRRNTEAFF. The CDR3 nucleotides are TGTGCCAGCAATCAAAGGAGAAACACTGAAGCTTTCTTT.